Listed here are 29 T cell receptor beta chains from one sample, sequenced in a study of blood T cell repertoires in COVID-19. Some clones are missing from TCRdb's copy, which holds only in-frame ones; the method was immunoSEQ multiplex PCR. This table has over 85,000 clones, approximately 90% appearing once. Material: peripheral blood. The receptors come from a woman older than 75 with active COVID-19.

The chain links TRBV3-1 (or the pseudogene TRBV3-2) to TRBJ2-7; 11 positions agree with TRBD2. From germline, CDR1 is LGHDT and CDR2 YNNKEL (reference sequence). This CDR3 contains 16 residues. V shed 6 bases, J shed 3 bases, and the junction held 10 bases outside the gene matches. As DNA, the CDR3 is TGTGCCAGCAGAGACAAGGGGACTAGCGGCTACTACGAGCAGTACTTC. Translated: CASRDKGTSGYYEQYF.

This chain uses TRBV24-1 with TRBJ2-2; 9 nucleotides align to TRBD1. The CDR3 is made up of 17 amino acids. Losses at the gene ends were 4 bases for V and 3 bases for J; bases not matched to a gene: 8. Germline V gives CDR1 KGHDR, CDR2 SFDVKD. The CDR3 spells CATSDPSDRGDTGELFF. Here the CDR3 DNA reads TGTGCCACCAGTGACCCTTCGGACAGGGGAGACACCGGGGAGCTGTTTTTT.

The rearrangement uses TRBV12-3 or TRBV12-4 and TRBJ2-7; 9 bases agree with TRBD1. The V and J ends lost 7 bases and 7 bases, in that order; junction bases with no gene match: 5. The CDR3 sequence is 12 residues long. Here the CDR3 reads CASTAGTGEQYF. DNA of the CDR3: TGTGCCAGCACCGCAGGGACAGGGGAGCAGTACTTC.

This chain uses TRBV4-1 with TRBJ2-3; no clear D. The CDR3 spans 14 residues. Germline V gene sequence: CDR1 MGHRA, CDR2 YSYEKL. Between the trimmed V and J ends, which lost 0 bases and 6 bases, there was a span of 10 bases. The CDR3: CASSQDVSLDTQYF. Here the CDR3 DNA reads TGCGCCAGCAGCCAAGATGTGTCCCTGGATACGCAGTATTTT.

The chain combines TRBV7-3 with TRBJ1-3; the match to TRBD1 covers 9 bases. Trimming cost V 5 bases and J 3 bases; bases outside gene matches: 5. The CDR3 runs 15 residues. The germline V gene encodes CDR1 SGHTA and CDR2 FQGTGA. CDR3 in amino acids: CASSLQGAVGNTIYF. DNA for the CDR3: TGTGCCAGCAGCCTACAGGGGGCCGTTGGAAACACCATATATTTT.

About this clone itself: At one of its ends the junction is not consistent with the germline gene, which may arise from a read error. The V and J genes are TRBV19 and TRBJ2-1, with 8 bases aligning to TRBD1. CDR1 is LNHDA and CDR2 is SQIVND in the germline V gene (reference sequence). The CDR3 is 16 residues long. The CDR3: CASSIAGQGSYNEQFF. As DNA, the CDR3 is TGTGCCAGTAGCATAGCCGGACAGGGCTCCTACAATGAGCAGTTCTTC.

Here the CDR3 reads CASSLVRADTQYF. Written as DNA, the CDR3 is TGTGCCAGCAGTTTAGTTCGCGCAGATACGCAGTATTTT. The chain employs TRBV27 and TRBJ2-3; no clear D gene. The CDR3 covers 13 residues. Germline CDR1 MNHEY, CDR2 SMNVEV (reference sequence). V dropped 2 bases and J dropped 4 bases, with 7 bases sitting between them.

This chain uses TRBV7-2 with TRBJ2-2; no definite D call. The CDR3 runs to 16 residues. V dropped 4 bases and J dropped 0 bases, with 12 bases sitting between them. CDR1 SGHTA and CDR2 FQGNSA come from the germline V gene. The CDR3, as DNA: TGTGCCAGCAGCTCGCGGCGGCCCGCGAACACCGGGGAGCTGTTTTTT. This encodes CASSSRRPANTGELFF.

This clone appeared once. This rearrangement joins TRBV5-6 to TRBJ1-4; D not resolved. The CDR3 extends over 15 amino acids. Germline CDR1 is SGHDT and CDR2 is YYEEEE. The V and J ends lost 3 bases and 0 bases respectively, with 9 bases between them. The CDR3 loop reads CASSSYRTTNEKLFF. The CDR3 DNA is TGTGCCAGCAGCTCTTACAGAACAACTAATGAAAAACTGTTTTTT.

The rearrangement uses TRBV5-4 and TRBJ1-4, with D perhaps TRBD1 (5 bases). This CDR3 region has 15 residues. Trimming pared 3 bases from V and 3 bases from J, leaving 12 bases between. CDR1 SGHNT and CDR2 YYREEE come from the germline V gene (reference sequence). The DNA of the CDR3 is TGTGCCAGCAGCTCAAAGGGGTCGGCTAATGAAAAACTGTTTTTT. Encoded protein: CASSSKGSANEKLFF.

V gene TRBV4-2 combines with J gene TRBJ2-7; tentatively, D is TRBD2 (5 bases). This CDR3 spans 14 amino acids. CDR1 is LGHNA and CDR2 is YNFKEQ in the germline V gene. V was shortened by 0 bases and J by 7 bases, with 13 bases between the two germline ends. The CDR3 region is CASSQEGLSREQYF. CDR3 in DNA: TGTGCCAGCAGCCAAGAAGGACTTTCTCGGGAGCAGTACTTC.

This sequence joins TRBV18 and TRBJ2-1; 8 nucleotides align to TRBD2. This CDR3 region has 16 residues. V trimming: 1 base; J trimming: 3 bases; junction bases outside the gene matches: 5. Germline V lookup: CDR1 KGHSH, CDR2 LQKENI. CDR3 loop: CASSPRAGDGYNEQFF. The CDR3 bases are TGTGCCAGCTCACCACGAGCGGGAGACGGCTACAATGAGCAGTTCTTC.

CDR3 sequence: CASSREPRQSGYTF. Written as DNA, the CDR3 is TGTGCCAGCAGCAGGGAGCCCCGGCAGAGTGGCTACACCTTC. The V gene is TRBV5-6, the J gene TRBJ1-2; D remains unclear. Trimming removed 4 bases from V and 7 bases from J, with 17 bases in between. The CDR3 consists of 14 residues. Looked up from germline, CDR1 is SGHDT and CDR2 is YYEEEE.

This chain connects TRBV7-2 to TRBJ2-2, with D hard to call. The ends were cut back, 5 bases at V and 8 bases at J, with 15 bases in the middle. The germline gives CDR1 SGHTA, CDR2 FQGNSA. CDR3 size: 14 residues. The CDR3 nucleotides are TGTGCCAGCAGCGGGCTCCAAGGTTTAGGGGAGCTGTTTTTT. Translated: CASSGLQGLGELFF.

The chain links TRBV12-5 to TRBJ1-3; weak D call: TRBD1 (6 bases). Per germline, CDR1 LGHNT and CDR2 FRNRAP. The CDR3 extends over 15 amino acids. V was shortened by 5 bases and J by 4 bases, with 15 bases between the two germline ends. The CDR3 nucleotides are TGTGCTAGTGGTAAACTCAGGGGCTCCGGAAACACCATATATTTT. Amino acid sequence: CASGKLRGSGNTIYF.

This chain joins TRBV28 and TRBJ2-7, with TRBD2 as a possible D gene (5 bases). V was trimmed by 4 bases and J by 7 bases, leaving 14 bases between them. The CDR3 covers 13 residues. Germline V gene sequence: CDR1 MDHEN, CDR2 SYDVKM. CDR3 nucleotides: TGTGCCAGCAGTTCGACCTCCAAGCGGGAGCAGTACTTC. It specifies CASSSTSKREQYF.

This sequence joins TRBV4-3 and TRBJ2-1, with unresolved D. V was shortened by 0 bases and J by 0 bases, with 21 bases between the two germline ends. The CDR3 extends over 20 amino acids. The V gene's germline CDR1 is LGHNA and CDR2 YSLEER. The chain's CDR3 is CASSQDRILDPRGSYNEQFF. The DNA for the CDR3 is TGCGCCAGCAGCCAAGATCGAATCCTTGACCCAAGAGGCTCCTACAATGAGCAGTTCTTC.

The chain is built from TRBV28 and TRBJ2-3; TRBD2 aligns across 9 bases. This CDR3 has 15 residues. The trim removed 4 bases at V and 1 base at J, leaving 3 bases unmatched. Germline CDR1 and CDR2: MDHEN and SYDVKM. CDR3 in amino acids: CASSSRLAGTDTQYF. The CDR3 DNA follows: TGTGCCAGCAGTTCCCGACTAGCGGGCACAGATACGCAGTATTTT.

The chain links TRBV28 to TRBJ1-4, with 9 bases aligning to TRBD1. J gave up 7 bases and V 5 bases, and 11 bases lay outside the gene matches. The CDR3 loop spans 16 amino acids. CDR1 MDHEN and CDR2 SYDVKM come from the germline V gene. CDR3 in DNA: TGTGCCAGCAGTGGCACCCCCGGGACAGGGCCTGAAAAACTGTTTTTT. Encoded protein: CASSGTPGTGPEKLFF.

The gene calls are TRBV24-1 and TRBJ2-5; no clear D gene. Germline CDR1 KGHDR, CDR2 SFDVKD. The CDR3 is 13 amino acids. With 2 bases removed from V and 2 bases from J, the gap between germline ends came to 5 bases. CDR3: CATSDSPQETQYF. In nucleotides, the CDR3 is TGTGCCACCAGTGATTCCCCTCAAGAGACCCAGTACTTC.

The chain is built from TRBV4-3 and TRBJ2-1; 10 nucleotides match TRBD2. With 0 bases clipped from V and 7 bases from J, the junction kept 6 bases outside the gene matches. CDR1 and CDR2 (germline): LGHNA, YSLEER. The CDR3 runs 16 residues. The DNA of the CDR3 is TGCGCCAGCAGCCAAGATATAGCGGGGGGATGGAATGAGCAGTTCTTC. Protein product: CASSQDIAGGWNEQFF.

CDR3 nucleotide sequence: TGTGCCAGCAGTCCATCGACAGGGGCGGGTGGCTACACCTTC. It translates to CASSPSTGAGGYTF. J is TRBJ1-2 and V is TRBV25-1; 8 nucleotides line up with TRBD1. Germline lookup yields CDR1 MGHDK and CDR2 SYGVNS. The CDR3 totals 14 residues. The V and J ends lost 5 bases and 7 bases, in that order; junction bases with no gene match: 9.

The chain recombines TRBV11-2 with TRBJ2-3; 10 nucleotides line up with TRBD2. Germline-derived CDR1 and CDR2 are SGHAT and FQNNGV. The V and J ends lost 5 bases and 1 base, in that order; junction bases with no gene match: 6. The CDR3 covers 16 residues. CDR3 sequence (DNA): TGTGCCAGCAGCCTAAGGGGGACTAGCGGCACAGATACGCAGTATTTT. Protein product: CASSLRGTSGTDTQYF. Based on the CDR3 plus reference TRBV11-2 and TRBJ2-3, the full variable domain is EAGVAQSPRYKIIEKRQSVAFWCNPISGHATLYWYQQILGQGPKLLIQFQNNGVVDDSQLPKDRFSAERLKGVDSTLKIQPAKLEDSAVYLCASSLRGTSGTDTQYFGPGTRLTVL.

The V gene is TRBV5-1, the J gene TRBJ2-5; 7 bases map to TRBD2. CDR3 length: 15 amino acids. V gave up 6 bases and J gave up 5 bases; unmatched junction bases: 13. Germline V CDR1 and CDR2: SGHRS, YFSETQ. CDR3 amino acids: CASTVAGRRLETQYF. CDR3 DNA: TGCGCCAGCACAGTAGCGGGTCGCCGTCTGGAGACCCAGTACTTC.

This chain joins TRBV6-2 or TRBV6-3 and TRBJ2-7, with 9 bases lining up with TRBD1. The CDR3 extends over 15 amino acids. V lost 6 bases to trimming and J lost 4 bases; unmatched junction nucleotides: 10. Germline V gene data show CDR1 as MNHEY and CDR2 as SVGEGT. The CDR3: CASSRTGVFRYEQYF. The CDR3 DNA follows: TGTGCCAGCAGCAGGACAGGGGTCTTCCGGTACGAGCAGTACTTC.

This clone was picked up one time. V gene TRBV15 combines with J gene TRBJ1-4; D gene uncertain. CDR3 length: 14 residues. V gave up 2 bases and J gave up 3 bases, with 7 bases separating them. CDR1 and CDR2 (germline): LNHNV, YYDKDF (reference sequence). The CDR3 DNA reads as TGTGCCACCAGCAGACAACTATCTAATGAAAAACTGTTTTTT. This codes for CATSRQLSNEKLFF. The variable domain in full, with the rest retrieved from reference TRBV15 and TRBJ1-4, is DAMVIQNPRYQVTQFGKPVTLSCSQTLNHNVMYWYQQKSSQAPKLLFHYYDKDFNNEADTPDNFQSRRPNTSFCFLDIRSPGLGDTAMYLCATSRQLSNEKLFFGSGTQLSVL.

The V and J genes are TRBV25-1 and TRBJ2-5; TRBD2 might be the D (5 bases). This CDR3 comprises 15 residues. The V gene's germline CDR1 is MGHDK and CDR2 SYGVNS. V shed 1 base and J shed 1 base, with 10 bases lying between them. The CDR3 region is CASSESGFPQETQYF. Written as DNA, the CDR3 is TGTGCCAGCAGTGAATCGGGGTTCCCCCAAGAGACCCAGTACTTC.

In its sample, this clone was seen once. The chain links TRBV28 to TRBJ1-2; 10 nucleotides line up with TRBD1. Germline-derived CDR1 and CDR2 are MDHEN and SYDVKM. The ends lost 1 base at V and 7 bases at J; junction bases unmatched: 12. This CDR3 has 17 residues. CDR3 nucleotide sequence: TGTGCCAGCAGTTTATCCCGCAAGGGACAGGGGCGGGGTGGCTACACCTTC. This translates into CASSLSRKGQGRGGYTF.

The chain joins TRBV19 to TRBJ2-7, with TRBD1 matching 9 bases. The CDR3 runs 15 residues. Germline trimming cut 1 base from V and 5 bases from J; bases unmatched to any gene: 6. CDR1 and CDR2 (germline): LNHDA, SQIVND (reference sequence). The CDR3: CASSIVGTGTHEQYF. CDR3 DNA: TGTGCCAGTAGTATAGTGGGGACAGGGACACACGAGCAGTACTTC.